A selection of T cell receptor beta chains follows, all from one sample in a study of CD8 T cells in ankylosing spondylitis. TCRdb passed the 5' RACE reads through MiXCR, listing each CDR3 protein once. The sample carries approximately 350,000 distinct CDR3 sequences, 20% to 25% recorded once. Sequencing used blood, either unsorted or a sorted T cell fraction (not recorded which). The receptor source for this set is a male donor with ankylosing spondylitis or in good health (not recorded which). CDR3s leave out the opening cysteine and the closing phenylalanine or tryptophan.

CDR3 protein: SVLLPDTGELF
J gene: TRBJ2-2
V gene: TRBV29-1
CDR3 length: 11

CDR3 protein: ASSYSSYGGQGYEQY
J gene: TRBJ2-7
V gene: TRBV6-2/TRBV6-3
CDR3 length: 15

CDR3 protein: ASSGGTLAKNIQY
J gene: TRBJ2-4
V gene: TRBV2
CDR3 length: 13

CDR3 protein: ASSRGPVDEQY
J gene: TRBJ2-7
V gene: TRBV6-6
CDR3 length: 11

CDR3 protein: ASTPPDGAYEQY
J gene: TRBJ2-7
V gene: TRBV7-3
CDR3 length: 12

CDR3 protein: ASSPDRTLETQY
J gene: TRBJ2-5
V gene: TRBV7-9
CDR3 length: 12

CDR3 protein: ASSEGFWKETQY
J gene: TRBJ2-5
V gene: TRBV6-1
CDR3 length: 12

CDR3 protein: ASSAGTDPSTDTQY
J gene: TRBJ2-3
V gene: TRBV9
CDR3 length: 14

CDR3 protein: ASSQASAVAGGNEQF
J gene: TRBJ2-1
V gene: TRBV4-2
CDR3 length: 15

CDR3 protein: ASSSGTQYNEQF
J gene: TRBJ2-1
V gene: TRBV12-3/TRBV12-4
CDR3 length: 12

CDR3 protein: ASSLSPRSYNEQF
J gene: TRBJ2-1
V gene: TRBV27
CDR3 length: 13

CDR3 protein: ASSLPRIREV
J gene: TRBJ2-1
V gene: TRBV12-3/TRBV12-4
CDR3 length: 10

CDR3 protein: ASSVVGGTEETQY
J gene: TRBJ2-5
V gene: TRBV12-3/TRBV12-4
CDR3 length: 13

CDR3 protein: ASSNDRPTDTQY
J gene: TRBJ2-3
V gene: TRBV5-1
CDR3 length: 12

CDR3 protein: ASSSGGAGSEQF
J gene: TRBJ2-1
V gene: TRBV12-3/TRBV12-4
CDR3 length: 12

CDR3 protein: SAREGTGVNNEQF
J gene: TRBJ2-1
V gene: TRBV20-1
CDR3 length: 13

CDR3 protein: SAGQETQY
J gene: TRBJ2-5
V gene: TRBV29-1
CDR3 length: 8

CDR3 protein: ATDGRDTQY
J gene: TRBJ2-3
V gene: TRBV19
CDR3 length: 9

CDR3 protein: SARDPGTDTGELF
J gene: TRBJ2-2
V gene: TRBV20-1
CDR3 length: 13

CDR3 protein: GPTLGDEQF
J gene: TRBJ2-1
V gene: TRBV29-1
CDR3 length: 9

CDR3 protein: ASSQLFGKNIQY
J gene: TRBJ2-4
V gene: TRBV4-1
CDR3 length: 12

CDR3 protein: ASSRGIPTGELF
J gene: TRBJ2-2
V gene: TRBV4-1
CDR3 length: 12

CDR3 protein: ASSPGTSGEQF
J gene: TRBJ2-1
V gene: TRBV12-3/TRBV12-4
CDR3 length: 11

CDR3 protein: ASSLVRGANEKLF
J gene: TRBJ1-4
V gene: TRBV12-3/TRBV12-4
CDR3 length: 13

CDR3 protein: ASSLIFGSGPGNEQF
J gene: TRBJ2-1
V gene: TRBV12-3/TRBV12-4
CDR3 length: 15

CDR3 protein: SARDLAGHGVGETQY
J gene: TRBJ2-5
V gene: TRBV20-1
CDR3 length: 15

CDR3 protein: SAVTLQGPPFGNTQY
J gene: TRBJ2-3
V gene: TRBV20-1
CDR3 length: 15

CDR3 protein: ASILSGGALKTQY
J gene: TRBJ2-5
V gene: TRBV25-1
CDR3 length: 13

CDR3 protein: AHQSRTGRGEQY
J gene: TRBJ2-7
V gene: TRBV24-1
CDR3 length: 12

CDR3 protein: AIFRFSGGADGEQF
J gene: TRBJ2-1
V gene: TRBV2
CDR3 length: 14

CDR3 protein: ASRIALNERLF
J gene: TRBJ1-4
V gene: TRBV12-3/TRBV12-4
CDR3 length: 11

CDR3 protein: ASSQDRPGGGLYEQY
J gene: TRBJ2-7
V gene: TRBV4-2
CDR3 length: 15

CDR3 protein: CARDPKAGRSYEQY
J gene: TRBJ2-7
V gene: TRBV20-1
CDR3 length: 14

CDR3 protein: SARDKAQAGGPGETQY
J gene: TRBJ2-5
V gene: TRBV20-1
CDR3 length: 16

CDR3 protein: ASRGDLTRAQY
J gene: TRBJ2-4
V gene: TRBV6-1
CDR3 length: 11

CDR3 protein: ASSQGIDEQF
J gene: TRBJ2-1
V gene: TRBV6-5
CDR3 length: 10

CDR3 protein: ASSEIPGQDYEQY
J gene: TRBJ2-7
V gene: TRBV4-1
CDR3 length: 13

CDR3 protein: ASSLSSGSTDTQY
J gene: TRBJ2-3
V gene: TRBV12-3/TRBV12-4
CDR3 length: 13

CDR3 protein: ASSLLDLNTEAF
J gene: TRBJ1-1
V gene: TRBV7-9
CDR3 length: 12

CDR3 protein: ASSAWGQQETQY
J gene: TRBJ2-5
V gene: TRBV25-1
CDR3 length: 12

CDR3 protein: ASSPAGTGLPPLH
J gene: TRBJ1-6
V gene: TRBV6-1
CDR3 length: 13

CDR3 protein: ASSRRPNTQETQY
J gene: TRBJ2-5
V gene: TRBV3-1
CDR3 length: 13

CDR3 protein: ATSIILGSNTDTQY
J gene: TRBJ2-3
V gene: TRBV15
CDR3 length: 14

CDR3 protein: ASRQASGDSYNEQF
J gene: TRBJ2-1
V gene: TRBV4-1
CDR3 length: 14

CDR3 protein: ASSLLSNQPQH
J gene: TRBJ1-5
V gene: TRBV28
CDR3 length: 11